The subject of this entry is one T cell receptor (beta chain). Its antigen is still unknown. cDNA prepared by RNA extraction and subsequent reverse transcription served as the template for sequencing. Profiled with immunoSEQ multiplex PCR; TCRdb holds only in-frame clones, not every one. The table shows 150,000 to 200,000 clones, with roughly three fifths occurring only once. The data stem from a study of CD8+ T cells in alopecia areata. Study in general: Administration of oral tofacitinib to treated patients was at 5 to 10 mg twice daily.

Treatment: oral pan-JAK inhibitor, 5-10 mg twice daily. Punch biopsies of lesional scalp, plus peripheral blood, were taken from alopecia areata patients. V lost 4 bases, J lost 10 bases, and 12 bases stayed unmatched. In germline, CDR1 is GTSNPN, CDR2 SVGIG (reference sequence). The CDR3 has 15 residues. The study's findings and limits: Besides other cells, scalp samples also yield sequences of resident alphabeta T cells from normal skin. For patients receiving tofacitinib, scalp clonality and expanded CD8+ clones among the top 100 significantly decreased.

The sequences come from CD4+ T cells sorted from blood, collected around week 47, from a patient treated with tofacitinib. V gene TRBV30 combines with J gene TRBJ1-6; 8 positions match TRBD1. This sequence was found in a human donor with alopecia areata. CDR3 nucleotides: TGTGCCTGGAAGCTAGGACAGGGAGGGAACTCACCCCTCCACTTT. Translated: CAWKLGQGGNSPLHF. Together with reference TRBV30 and TRBJ1-6, the CDR3 gives the full variable domain: SQTIHQWPATLVQPVGSPLSLECTVEGTSNPNLYWYRQAAGRGLQLLFYSVGIGQISSEVPQNLSASRPQDRQFILSSKKLLLSDSGFYLCAWKLGQGGNSPLHFGNGTRLTVT.